Listed below are T cell receptor beta chains from one sample, sequenced in a study of T cell responses to AZD1222 COVID-19 vaccine. TCRdb's copy holds only in-frame clones and misses some; the assay was immunoSEQ multiplex PCR. The sample shows about 140,000 clones, 88% of them seen only once. Specimen: peripheral blood, collected 28 days after the second AZD1222 dose. These receptors all stem from an adult who received the AZD1222 COVID-19 vaccine. Both conserved end residues are part of each CDR3. Each record gives: V gene, D gene, clone size, J gene, CDR3 protein, CDR3 DNA. A D gene is named only where the DNA matches it firmly. A clone size is listed for some rows: how often the clone was seen (once, few, many), or a class if it is expanded.

>TRBV19|NA|NA|TRBJ1-3
CASKTGNTIYF
TGTGCCAGTAAGACTGGAAACACCATATATTTT
>TRBV7-9|NA|NA|TRBJ2-1
CASSLDPGRSYNEQFF
TGTGCCAGCAGCTTAGACCCGGGTAGGTCCTACAATGAGCAGTTCTTC
>TRBV4-2|NA|NA|TRBJ2-5
CASSQGGVAETQYF
TGTGCCAGCAGCCAAGGTGGGGTCGCGGAGACCCAGTACTTC
>TRBV6-5|TRBD1|NA|TRBJ1-4
CASSYSGGRANEKLFF
TGTGCCAGCAGTTACTCAGGGGGCAGAGCTAATGAAAAACTGTTTTTT
>TRBV28|TRBD2|NA|TRBJ2-1
CATYSLAGSYNEQFF
TGTGCCACCTACTCACTAGCGGGGTCCTACAATGAGCAGTTCTTC
>TRBV28|NA|NA|TRBJ1-3
CASIDRSSGNTIYF
TGTGCCAGCATAGACAGAAGCTCTGGAAACACCATATATTTT
>TRBV15|NA|NA|TRBJ1-1
CATRLGPGEGNTEAFF
TGTGCCACCAGGCTAGGTCCCGGGGAGGGTAACACTGAAGCTTTCTTT
>TRBV12-3/TRBV12-4|NA|NA|TRBJ1-4
CASSFGGGKLFF
TGTGCCAGCAGTTTTGGGGGCGGAAAACTGTTTTTT
>TRBV30|NA|NA|TRBJ1-1
CAWSVQGNTEAFF
TGTGCCTGGAGTGTGCAGGGGAACACTGAAGCTTTCTTT
>TRBV9|NA|few|TRBJ1-2
CASSVEIDHGYTF
TGTGCCAGCAGCGTAGAGATAGACCATGGCTACACCTTC
>TRBV7-2|NA|NA|TRBJ2-7
CASSPGTDYEQYF
TGTGCCAGCAGCCCAGGGACGGACTACGAGCAGTACTTC
>TRBV4-1|NA|few|TRBJ2-1
CASSQDGGTYNEQFF
TGCGCCAGCAGCCAAGATGGCGGCACCTACAATGAGCAGTTCTTC
>TRBV19|TRBD1|NA|TRBJ1-6
CASSIGQGATNSPLHF
TGTGCCAGTAGTATAGGACAGGGGGCCACAAATTCACCCCTCCACTTT
>TRBV30|NA|few|TRBJ1-6
CAWTWRGSPLHF
TGTGCCTGGACATGGAGGGGTTCACCCCTCCACTTT
>TRBV2|NA|NA|TRBJ2-1
CASSELESSYNEQFF
TGTGCCAGCAGTGAACTAGAGAGCTCCTACAATGAGCAGTTCTTC
>TRBV21-1|NA|NA|TRBJ2-1
CASSKEAEGSYNEQFF
TGTGCCAGCAGCAAAGAGGCCGAGGGGTCCTACAATGAGCAGTTCTTC
>TRBV4-2|NA|once|TRBJ2-5
CASSQAGERETQYF
TGTGCCAGCAGCCAAGCGGGGGAAAGGGAGACCCAGTACTTC
>TRBV9|NA|NA|TRBJ1-2
CASSVAMEGYGYTF
TGTGCCAGCAGCGTAGCTATGGAGGGGTATGGCTACACCTTC
>TRBV5-1|NA|NA|TRBJ1-1
CASSLDHGGRNTEAFF
TGCGCCAGCAGCTTGGATCACGGGGGACGGAACACTGAAGCTTTCTTT
>TRBV10-1|NA|NA|TRBJ1-6
CASSWTVNSPLHF
TGCGCCAGCAGCTGGACAGTAAATTCACCCCTCCACTTT
>TRBV6-5|NA|few|TRBJ1-6
CASRVTGRNSPLHF
TGTGCCAGCAGAGTTACAGGGCGAAACTCACCCCTCCACTTT
>TRBV2|TRBD2|NA|TRBJ2-3
CASGPGLVTDTQYF
TGTGCCAGTGGACCGGGACTAGTGACAGATACGCAGTATTTT
>TRBV5-6|NA|NA|TRBJ2-3
CASIWGDTQYF
TGTGCCAGCATCTGGGGGGATACGCAGTATTTT
>TRBV7-2|NA|NA|TRBJ1-2
CASGTRGAEGYTF
TGTGCCAGCGGGACCCGGGGGGCAGAGGGCTACACCTTC
>TRBV7-9|TRBD1|NA|TRBJ1-1
CASSQARTGSTEAFF
TGTGCCAGCAGCCAAGCTCGGACAGGCTCAACTGAAGCTTTCTTT
>TRBV5-6|NA|NA|TRBJ2-7
CASSLWIHSAEQYF
TGTGCCAGCAGCTTGTGGATCCACAGTGCCGAGCAGTACTTC
>TRBV9|TRBD1|once|TRBJ2-2
CASSRDRTTGELFF
TGTGCCAGCAGTCGGGACAGGACTACCGGGGAGCTGTTTTTT
>TRBV7-2|TRBD1|NA|TRBJ1-5
CASSLAGQNNQPQHF
TGTGCCAGCAGCTTAGCGGGACAGAACAATCAGCCCCAGCATTTT
>TRBV6-5|NA|NA|TRBJ1-5
CASNLPGQSQPQHF
TGTGCCAGCAACCTTCCGGGTCAGAGTCAGCCCCAGCATTTT
>TRBV28|NA|many|TRBJ1-2
CASMTSGGHPIF
TGTGCCAGCATGACCTCCGGGGGGCACCCTATCTTC
>TRBV7-3|TRBD1|NA|TRBJ1-6
CASSLNQGANSPLHF
TGTGCCAGCAGCTTAAATCAGGGGGCGAATTCACCCCTCCACTTT
>TRBV28|NA|once|TRBJ2-1
CASRLLTQGSEQFF
TGTGCCAGCAGACTACTGACCCAGGGGAGCGAGCAGTTCTTC
>TRBV5-8|NA|NA|TRBJ1-3
CATPLDSSGNTIYF
TGTGCCACCCCATTGGACAGCTCTGGAAACACCATATATTTT
>TRBV24-1|NA|NA|TRBJ1-5
CATSDPGQDSNQPQHF
TGTGCCACCAGTGACCCGGGACAAGATAGCAATCAGCCCCAGCATTTT
>TRBV7-8|NA|NA|TRBJ1-1
CASSSTRDPLKRNTEAFF
TGTGCCAGCAGCTCGACACGTGACCCCCTCAAGAGGAACACTGAAGCTTTCTTT
>TRBV10-2|TRBD2|once|TRBJ2-1
CASRGSGSIHEQFF
TGCGCCAGCCGGGGTAGCGGGAGCATCCATGAGCAGTTCTTC
>TRBV12-3/TRBV12-4|TRBD2|NA|TRBJ2-7
CASSLGGTYEQYF
TGTGCCAGCAGTTTGGGGGGGACCTACGAGCAGTACTTC
>TRBV5-1|NA|once|TRBJ2-2
CASSLDFWTGELFF
TGCGCCAGCAGCTTGGACTTCTGGACCGGGGAGCTGTTTTTT
>TRBV7-2|NA|NA|TRBJ1-2
CASDDREGGYGYTF
TGTGCCAGCGATGACAGAGAGGGGGGCTATGGCTACACCTTC
>TRBV6-5|NA|once|TRBJ1-2
CASSPRLGADGYTF
TGTGCCAGCAGTCCCCGCCTCGGGGCGGATGGCTACACCTTC
>TRBV4-3|NA|NA|TRBJ2-5
CASSQRQGQETQYF
TGCGCCAGCAGCCAACGGCAGGGGCAAGAGACCCAGTACTTC
>TRBV2|TRBD1|NA|TRBJ1-5
CASSEMDRENQPQHF
TGTGCCAGCAGTGAGATGGACAGGGAAAATCAGCCCCAGCATTTT
>TRBV6-5|NA|NA|TRBJ2-2
CASSLSGGFTGELFF
TGTGCCAGCAGTTTGTCGGGGGGCTTCACCGGGGAGCTGTTTTTT
>TRBV7-2|NA|NA|TRBJ1-1
CASSTQVDTEAFF
TGTGCCAGCAGCACCCAGGTAGACACTGAAGCTTTCTTT
>TRBV7-2|NA|once|TRBJ1-6
CASSLDSGSPLHF
TGTGCCAGCAGCTTAGATTCGGGTTCACCCCTCCACTTT
>TRBV7-3|TRBD1|NA|TRBJ1-2
CASSPQSDRNYGYTF
TGTGCCAGCAGCCCGCAATCGGACAGGAACTATGGCTACACCTTC
>TRBV7-2|NA|NA|TRBJ1-2
CASSYQSTGSPGYTF
TGTGCCAGCAGCTACCAGTCAACAGGGTCCCCTGGCTACACCTTC
>TRBV7-2|TRBD1|NA|TRBJ2-7
CASSARTGDSSPYF
TGTGCCAGCAGCGCCAGGACAGGGGACTCATCGCCGTACTTC
>TRBV18|NA|NA|TRBJ1-4
CASSPRQLNEKLFF
TGTGCCAGCTCACCCAGGCAGCTTAATGAAAAACTGTTTTTT
>TRBV20-1|NA|NA|TRBJ1-2
CSASTPDGGYGYTF
TGCAGTGCTAGTACCCCGGACGGCGGCTATGGCTACACCTTC
>TRBV5-1|NA|once|TRBJ2-1
CASSPRSGTNNEQFF
TGCGCCAGCAGCCCGCGGAGCGGAACCAACAATGAGCAGTTCTTC
>TRBV28|NA|NA|TRBJ1-4
CASTDTQNEKLFF
TGTGCCAGCACGGACACCCAAAATGAAAAACTGTTTTTT
>TRBV4-1|NA|NA|TRBJ1-3
CASSQGLGWGSPISGNTIYF
TGCGCCAGCAGCCAAGGCCTGGGGTGGGGATCCCCAATCTCTGGAAACACCATATATTTT
>TRBV28|NA|NA|TRBJ1-2
CASGGVRTDNYGYTF
TGTGCCAGCGGAGGAGTTAGGACTGACAACTATGGCTACACCTTC
>TRBV30|TRBD1|once|TRBJ1-6
CACLGGGQRNSPLHF
TGTGCCTGCTTAGGGGGGGGACAGAGGAATTCACCCCTCCACTTT
>TRBV25-1|NA|once|TRBJ2-3
CASSKIRDSLTPDTQYF
TGTGCCAGCAGTAAAATCCGGGACTCACTCACCCCAGATACGCAGTATTTT
>TRBV5-4|NA|NA|TRBJ2-1
CASSFSGPNNEQFF
TGTGCCAGCAGCTTTAGCGGCCCGAACAATGAGCAGTTCTTC
>TRBV27|TRBD2|NA|TRBJ2-2
CASSQRLAGGNTGELFF
TGTGCCAGCAGCCAAAGACTAGCGGGAGGGAACACCGGGGAGCTGTTTTTT
>TRBV18|TRBD1|NA|TRBJ1-5
CASSPRTGENQPQHF
TGTGCCAGCTCACCCAGGACAGGGGAAAATCAGCCCCAGCATTTT